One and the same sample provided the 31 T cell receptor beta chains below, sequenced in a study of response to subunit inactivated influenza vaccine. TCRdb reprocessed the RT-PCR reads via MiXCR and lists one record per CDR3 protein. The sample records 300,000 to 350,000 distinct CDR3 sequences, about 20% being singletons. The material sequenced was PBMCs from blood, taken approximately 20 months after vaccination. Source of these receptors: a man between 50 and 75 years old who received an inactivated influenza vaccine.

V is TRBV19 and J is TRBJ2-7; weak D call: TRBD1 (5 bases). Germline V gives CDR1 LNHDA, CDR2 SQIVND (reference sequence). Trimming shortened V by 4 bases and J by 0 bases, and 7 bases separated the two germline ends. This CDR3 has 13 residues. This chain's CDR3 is CASSSQGSYEQYF. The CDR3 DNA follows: TGTGCCAGTAGTAGTCAGGGCTCCTACGAGCAGTACTTC.

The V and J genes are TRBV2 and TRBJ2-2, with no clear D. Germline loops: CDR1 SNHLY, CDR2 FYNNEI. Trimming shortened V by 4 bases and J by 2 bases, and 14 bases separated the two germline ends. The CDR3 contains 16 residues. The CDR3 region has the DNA TGTGCCAGCAGTGGCATGGGTACCTCCAACACCGGGGAGCTGTTTTTT. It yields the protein CASSGMGTSNTGELFF. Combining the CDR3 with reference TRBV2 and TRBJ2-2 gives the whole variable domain EPEVTQTPSHQVTQMGQEVILRCVPISNHLYFYWYRQILGQKVEFLVSFYNNEISEKSEIFDDQFSVERPDGSNFTLKIRSTKLEDSAMYFCASSGMGTSNTGELFFGEGSRLTVL.

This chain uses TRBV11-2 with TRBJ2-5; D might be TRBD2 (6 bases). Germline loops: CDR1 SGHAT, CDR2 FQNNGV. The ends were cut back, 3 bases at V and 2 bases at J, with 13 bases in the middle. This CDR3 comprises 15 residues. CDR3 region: CASSLMAGRQETQYF. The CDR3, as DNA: TGTGCCAGCAGCTTGATGGCAGGGAGGCAAGAGACCCAGTACTTC.

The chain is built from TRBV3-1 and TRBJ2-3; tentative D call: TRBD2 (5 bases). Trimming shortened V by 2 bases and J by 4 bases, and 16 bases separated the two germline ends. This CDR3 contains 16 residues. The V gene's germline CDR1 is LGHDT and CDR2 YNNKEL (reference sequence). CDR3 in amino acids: CASSQRGSSVADTQYF. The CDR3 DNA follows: TGTGCCAGCAGCCAAAGAGGGTCTAGTGTGGCAGATACGCAGTATTTT.

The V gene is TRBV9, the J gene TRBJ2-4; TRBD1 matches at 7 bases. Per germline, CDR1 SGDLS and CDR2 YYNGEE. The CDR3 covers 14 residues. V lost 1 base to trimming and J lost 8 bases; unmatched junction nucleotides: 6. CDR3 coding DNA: TGTGCCAGCAGCGTATCCAGACAGGGCGACATTCAGTACTTC. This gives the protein CASSVSRQGDIQYF.

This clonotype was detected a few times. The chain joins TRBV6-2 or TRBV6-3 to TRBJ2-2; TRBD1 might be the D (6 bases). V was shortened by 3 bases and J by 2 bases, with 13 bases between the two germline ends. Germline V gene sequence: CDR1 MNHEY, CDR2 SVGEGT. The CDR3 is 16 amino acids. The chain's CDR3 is CASSYWGPHNTGELFF. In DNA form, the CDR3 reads TGTGCCAGCAGTTATTGGGGGCCCCACAACACCGGGGAGCTGTTTTTT.

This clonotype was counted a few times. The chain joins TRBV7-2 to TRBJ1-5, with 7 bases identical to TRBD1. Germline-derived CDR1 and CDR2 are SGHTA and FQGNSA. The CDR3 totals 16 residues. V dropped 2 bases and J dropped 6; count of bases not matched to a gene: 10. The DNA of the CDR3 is TGTGCCAGCAGCTTAATGAGGGGGCGCGTAAGTCAGCCCCAGCATTTT. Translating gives CASSLMRGRVSQPQHF.

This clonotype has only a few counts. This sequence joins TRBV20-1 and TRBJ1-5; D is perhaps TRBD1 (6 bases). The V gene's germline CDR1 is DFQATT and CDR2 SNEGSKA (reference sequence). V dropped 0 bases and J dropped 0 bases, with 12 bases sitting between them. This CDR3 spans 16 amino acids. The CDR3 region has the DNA TGCAGTGCTAGAGATTCCACAGGGTTTAGCAATCAGCCCCAGCATTTT. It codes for CSARDSTGFSNQPQHF.

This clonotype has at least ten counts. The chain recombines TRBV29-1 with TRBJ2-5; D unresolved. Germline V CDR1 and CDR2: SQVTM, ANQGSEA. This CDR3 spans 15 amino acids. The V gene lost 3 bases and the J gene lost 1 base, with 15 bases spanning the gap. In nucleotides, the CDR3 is TGCAGCGTTGAGGTTTTAGGCTTAGGCCAAGAGACCCAGTACTTC. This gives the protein CSVEVLGLGQETQYF.

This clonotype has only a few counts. CDR3 sequence reads: CASRPGTDDSPLHF. The CDR3 DNA is TGTGCCAGCAGACCCGGGACGGACGATTCACCCCTCCACTTT. The V call is TRBV12-3 or TRBV12-4, the J call TRBJ1-6; weak D call: TRBD1 (5 bases). The CDR3 runs 14 residues. Trimming stripped 6 bases from V and 8 bases from J, with 14 bases between.

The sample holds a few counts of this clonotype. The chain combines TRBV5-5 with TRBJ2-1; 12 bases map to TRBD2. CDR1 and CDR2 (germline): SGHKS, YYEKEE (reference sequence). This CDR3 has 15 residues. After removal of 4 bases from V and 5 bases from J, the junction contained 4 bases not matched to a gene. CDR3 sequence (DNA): TGTGCCAGCAGCATCACTAGCGGGAGGCACAATGAGCAGTTCTTC. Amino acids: CASSITSGRHNEQFF.

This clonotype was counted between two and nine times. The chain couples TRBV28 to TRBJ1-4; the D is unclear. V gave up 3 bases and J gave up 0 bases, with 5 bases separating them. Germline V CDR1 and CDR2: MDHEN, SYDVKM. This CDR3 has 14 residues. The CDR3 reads CASSFSATNEKLFF. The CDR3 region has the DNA TGTGCCAGCAGTTTTAGTGCAACTAATGAAAAACTGTTTTTT. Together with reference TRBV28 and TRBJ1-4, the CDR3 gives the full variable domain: DVKVTQSSRYLVKRTGEKVFLECVQDMDHENMFWYRQDPGLGLRLIYFSYDVKMKEKGDIPEGYSVSREKKERFSLILESASTNQTSMYLCASSFSATNEKLFFGSGTQLSVL.

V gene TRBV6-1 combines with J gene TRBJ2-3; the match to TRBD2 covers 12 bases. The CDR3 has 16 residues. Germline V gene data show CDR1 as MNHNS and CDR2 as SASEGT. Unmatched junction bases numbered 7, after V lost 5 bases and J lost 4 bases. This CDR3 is CASSPSGGAVADTQYF. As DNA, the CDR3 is TGTGCCAGCAGTCCTAGCGGGGGGGCGGTAGCAGATACGCAGTATTTT.

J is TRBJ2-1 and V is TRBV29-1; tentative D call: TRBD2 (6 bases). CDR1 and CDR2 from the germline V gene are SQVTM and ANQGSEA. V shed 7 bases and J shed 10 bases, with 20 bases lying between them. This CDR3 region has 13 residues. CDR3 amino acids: CSARRATSGEQFF. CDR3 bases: TGCAGCGCCAGGAGGGCCACGTCCGGCGAGCAGTTCTTC.

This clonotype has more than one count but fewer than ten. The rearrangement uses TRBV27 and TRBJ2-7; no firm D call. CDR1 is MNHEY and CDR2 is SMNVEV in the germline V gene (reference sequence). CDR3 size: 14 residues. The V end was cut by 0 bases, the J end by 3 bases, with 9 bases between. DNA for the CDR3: TGTGCCAGCAGTTTATCGAAAGACAACTACGAGCAGTACTTC. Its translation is CASSLSKDNYEQYF.

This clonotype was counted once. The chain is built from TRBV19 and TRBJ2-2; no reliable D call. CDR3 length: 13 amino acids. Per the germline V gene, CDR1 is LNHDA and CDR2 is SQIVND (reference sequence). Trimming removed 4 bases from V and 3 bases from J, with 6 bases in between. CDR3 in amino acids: CASSRVDTGELFF. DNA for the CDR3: TGTGCCAGTAGTAGAGTAGACACCGGGGAGCTGTTTTTT.

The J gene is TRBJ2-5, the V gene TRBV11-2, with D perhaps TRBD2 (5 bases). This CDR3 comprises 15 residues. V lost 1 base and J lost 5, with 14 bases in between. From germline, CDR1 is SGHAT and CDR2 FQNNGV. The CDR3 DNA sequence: TGTGCCAGCAGCTTAGGTTTTGGCGGGTCGGAGACCCAGTACTTC. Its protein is CASSLGFGGSETQYF.

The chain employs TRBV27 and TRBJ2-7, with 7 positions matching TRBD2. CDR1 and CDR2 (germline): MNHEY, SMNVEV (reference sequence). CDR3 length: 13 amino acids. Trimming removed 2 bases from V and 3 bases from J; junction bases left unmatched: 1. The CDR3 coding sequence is TGTGCCAGCAGTTTAAGGGAGGGCTACGAGCAGTACTTC. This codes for CASSLREGYEQYF.

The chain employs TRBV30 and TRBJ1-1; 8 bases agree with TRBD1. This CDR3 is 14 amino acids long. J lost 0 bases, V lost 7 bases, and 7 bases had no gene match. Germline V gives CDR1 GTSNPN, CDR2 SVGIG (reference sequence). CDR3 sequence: CAFGQGTVNTEAFF. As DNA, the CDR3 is TGTGCCTTTGGACAGGGAACGGTGAACACTGAAGCTTTCTTT.

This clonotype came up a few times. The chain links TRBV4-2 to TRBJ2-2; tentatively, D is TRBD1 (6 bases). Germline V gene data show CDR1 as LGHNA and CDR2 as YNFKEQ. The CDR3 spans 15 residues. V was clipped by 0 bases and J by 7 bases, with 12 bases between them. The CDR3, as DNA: TGTGCCAGCAGCCAAGATTTACAGGGCCACGGGGAGCTGTTTTTT. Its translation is CASSQDLQGHGELFF.

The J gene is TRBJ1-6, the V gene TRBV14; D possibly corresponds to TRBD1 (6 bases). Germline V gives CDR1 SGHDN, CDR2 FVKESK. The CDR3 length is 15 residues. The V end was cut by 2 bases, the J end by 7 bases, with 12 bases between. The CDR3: CASSQFFQGNSPLHF. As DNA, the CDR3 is TGTGCCAGCAGCCAATTTTTCCAGGGGAATTCACCCCTCCACTTT.

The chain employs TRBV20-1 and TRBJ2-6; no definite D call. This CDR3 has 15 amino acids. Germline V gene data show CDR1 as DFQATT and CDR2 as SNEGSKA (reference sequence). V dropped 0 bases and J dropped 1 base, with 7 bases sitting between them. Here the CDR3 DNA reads TGCAGTGCTAGAGATTTTGGATCTGGGGCCAACGTCCTGACTTTC. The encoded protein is CSARDFGSGANVLTF.

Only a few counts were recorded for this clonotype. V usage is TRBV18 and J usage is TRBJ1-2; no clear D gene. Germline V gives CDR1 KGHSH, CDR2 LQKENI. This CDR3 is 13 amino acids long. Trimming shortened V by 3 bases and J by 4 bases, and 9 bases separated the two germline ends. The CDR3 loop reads CASSPNRGYGYTF. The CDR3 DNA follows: TGTGCCAGCTCACCCAACAGAGGCTATGGCTACACCTTC.

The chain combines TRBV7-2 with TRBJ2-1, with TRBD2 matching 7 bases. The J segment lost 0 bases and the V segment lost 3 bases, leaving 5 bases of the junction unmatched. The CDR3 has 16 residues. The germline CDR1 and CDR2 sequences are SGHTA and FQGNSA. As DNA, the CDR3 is TGTGCCAGCAGCTTGGTCCCTAGCGGCTCCTACAATGAGCAGTTCTTC. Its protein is CASSLVPSGSYNEQFF. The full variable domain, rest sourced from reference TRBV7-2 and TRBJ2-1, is GAGVSQSPSNKVTEKGKDVELRCDPISGHTALYWYRQSLGQGLEFLIYFQGNSAPDKSGLPSDRFSAERTGGSVSTLTIQRTQQEDSAVYLCASSLVPSGSYNEQFFGPGTRLTVL.

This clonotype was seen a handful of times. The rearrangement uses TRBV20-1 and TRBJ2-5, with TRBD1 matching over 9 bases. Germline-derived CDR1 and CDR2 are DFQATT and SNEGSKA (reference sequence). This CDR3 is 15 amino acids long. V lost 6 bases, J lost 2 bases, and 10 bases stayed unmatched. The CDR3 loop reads CSATRQGGEQETQYF. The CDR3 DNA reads TGCAGTGCGACCCGACAGGGGGGGGAACAAGAGACCCAGTACTTC.

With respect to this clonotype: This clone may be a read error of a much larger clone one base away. In nucleotides, the CDR3 is TGTGCCAGCAATCAGGGGGCTAACTATGGCGACACCTTC. This codes for CASNQGANYGDTF. The chain combines TRBV12-3 or TRBV12-4 with TRBJ1-2, with 8 bases lining up with TRBD1. This CDR3 is 13 amino acids long.

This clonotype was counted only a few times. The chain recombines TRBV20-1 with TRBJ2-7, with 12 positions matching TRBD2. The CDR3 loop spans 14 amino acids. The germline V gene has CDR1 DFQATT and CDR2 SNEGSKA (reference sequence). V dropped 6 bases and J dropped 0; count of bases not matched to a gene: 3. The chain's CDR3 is CSARTSGISYEQYF. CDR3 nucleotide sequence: TGCAGTGCAAGGACTAGCGGGATCTCCTACGAGCAGTACTTC.

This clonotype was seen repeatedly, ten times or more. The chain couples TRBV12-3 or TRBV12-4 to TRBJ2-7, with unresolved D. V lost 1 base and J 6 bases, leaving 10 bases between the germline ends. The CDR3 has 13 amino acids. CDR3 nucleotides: TGTGCCAGCAGTTTAGACCGCCGCCTCGAGCAGTACTTC. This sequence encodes CASSLDRRLEQYF.

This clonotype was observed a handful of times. CDR3 coding DNA: TGCGCCAGCAGCTCCCGCCAGGGTTTAGACGAGCAGTACTTC. Translation gives CASSSRQGLDEQYF. J is TRBJ2-7 and V is TRBV5-1; D possibly corresponds to TRBD1 (5 bases). This CDR3 is 14 amino acids long. The germline V and J ends were trimmed by 3 bases and 5 bases, with 15 bases remaining between them. Germline-derived CDR1 and CDR2 are SGHRS and YFSETQ.

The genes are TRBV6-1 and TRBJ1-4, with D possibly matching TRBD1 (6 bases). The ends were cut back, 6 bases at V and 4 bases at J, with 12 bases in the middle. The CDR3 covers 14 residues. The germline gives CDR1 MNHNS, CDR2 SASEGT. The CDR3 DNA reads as TGTGCCAGCAGGCCGGACAGTTTTAATGAAAAACTGTTTTTT. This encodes CASRPDSFNEKLFF.

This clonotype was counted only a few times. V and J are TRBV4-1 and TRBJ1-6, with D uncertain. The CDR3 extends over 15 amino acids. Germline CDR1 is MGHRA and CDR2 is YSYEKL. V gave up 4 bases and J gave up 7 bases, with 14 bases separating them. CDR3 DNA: TGCGCCAGCAGCCGACCAGACCTGGGGAATTCACCCCTCCACTTT. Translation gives CASSRPDLGNSPLHF.